The 21 T cell receptor beta chains given below trace back to one sample, sequenced in a study of PD-1 blockade in classical Hodgkin lymphoma. The assay was immunoSEQ multiplex PCR, and TCRdb's table has in-frame clones only and misses some. The data contain some 20,000 clones, 84% of them singletons. Each of the patients experienced relapse following autologous stem cell transplantation, and their brentuximab vedotin exposure differed. The starting material was peripheral blood mononuclear cells (PBMCs), obtained at baseline. These receptors all come from a human donor with classical Hodgkin lymphoma.

The chain employs TRBV6-6 and TRBJ2-7, with D hard to call. The germline gives CDR1 MNHNY, CDR2 SVGAGI (reference sequence). The V end was cut by 2 bases, the J end by 2 bases, with 7 bases between. The CDR3 has 13 residues. CDR3 region: CASSYSDAYEQYF. CDR3 in DNA: TGTGCCAGCAGTTACAGCGATGCCTACGAGCAGTACTTC.

This chain joins TRBV6-1 and TRBJ2-2; D remains ambiguous. The CDR3 runs to 13 residues. V lost 8 bases, J lost 3 bases, and 10 bases lay in between. CDR1 and CDR2 (germline): MNHNS, SASEGT. The CDR3 protein is CASGRRYTGELFF. The CDR3 bases are TGTGCCAGCGGGCGCCGCTACACCGGGGAGCTGTTTTTT.

CDR3 nucleotides: TGTGCCAGCTCAAGGGGGGATACGCAGTATTTT. Its protein product is CASSRGDTQYF. The chain uses TRBV7-9 and TRBJ2-3, with D perhaps TRBD1 (6 bases). The CDR3 loop spans 11 amino acids. Trimming took off 8 bases at V and 6 bases at J, with 9 bases between the two ends. Germline V gene lookup returns CDR1 SEHNR and CDR2 FQNEAQ (reference sequence).

The V gene is TRBV27, the J gene TRBJ2-1; D not resolved. Trimming stripped 2 bases from V and 5 bases from J, with 7 bases between. The CDR3 has 13 amino acids. In germline, CDR1 is MNHEY, CDR2 SMNVEV (reference sequence). CDR3 protein: CASSLMSHNEQFF. CDR3 nucleotide sequence: TGTGCCAGCAGTTTAATGTCCCACAATGAGCAGTTCTTC.

CDR3 DNA: TGTGCCAGCAGCGACGGGACTAGCGGGGGATTGGACACCGGGGAGCTGTTTTTT. Residues: CASSDGTSGGLDTGELFF. The chain links TRBV9 to TRBJ2-2; 14 bases match TRBD2. V shed 3 bases and J 3 bases; nucleotides not matched to a gene: 7. The V gene's germline CDR1 is SGDLS and CDR2 YYNGEE. This CDR3 is 18 amino acids long.

The CDR3 DNA reads as TGTGCCAGCAGCTTAGAAGGCAGGGGATTCTACGAGCAGTACTTC. It encodes CASSLEGRGFYEQYF. The chain links TRBV11-2 to TRBJ2-7; possibly TRBD1 for D (6 bases). The CDR3 sequence is 15 residues long. V shed 0 bases and J shed 3 bases, with 12 bases lying between them. Germline V gene lookup returns CDR1 SGHAT and CDR2 FQNNGV.

This chain joins TRBV7-8 and TRBJ2-1; TRBD2 aligns across 12 bases. The CDR3 length is 17 residues. Unmatched junction bases numbered 3, after V lost 3 bases and J lost 0 bases. Per germline, CDR1 SGHVS and CDR2 FQNEAQ. The CDR3 region is CASSFTSGGRSYNEQFF. CDR3 nucleotides: TGTGCCAGCAGCTTCACTAGCGGGGGGCGCTCCTACAATGAGCAGTTCTTC.

This chain links TRBV9 with TRBJ2-7; a possible D gene is TRBD2 (5 bases). The CDR3 has 13 residues. Deletions cut 0 bases from V and 5 bases from J, with 9 bases between. The V gene's germline CDR1 is SGDLS and CDR2 YYNGEE. The chain's CDR3 is CASSVGPRDEQYF. CDR3 sequence (DNA): TGTGCCAGCAGCGTAGGGCCGAGGGACGAGCAGTACTTC.

CDR3 sequence: CASSQDGRTAYGYTF. The CDR3 bases are TGCGCCAGCAGCCAAGATGGGCGGACAGCCTATGGCTACACCTTC. V and J are TRBV4-3 and TRBJ1-2; TRBD1 might be the D (6 bases). CDR1 and CDR2 from the germline V gene are LGHNA and YSLEER. V was cut by 0 bases and J by 4 bases, with 12 bases left in between. The CDR3 has 15 residues.

The chain's CDR3 is CASSQDRTGPNVLTNNEQFF. CDR3 DNA: TGCGCCAGCAGCCAAGATCGGACGGGGCCAAACGTTCTTACGAACAATGAGCAGTTCTTC. The chain carries TRBV4-3 and TRBJ2-1; D is perhaps TRBD1 or TRBD2 (5 bases each). CDR1 is LGHNA, CDR2 YSLEER, per germline. Trimming cost V 0 bases and J 5 bases, with 26 bases left between them. The CDR3 extends over 20 amino acids.

The chain has TRBV7-2 and TRBJ2-5; 7 bases are shared with TRBD2. CDR3 length: 15 residues. V was clipped by 3 bases and J by 1 base; unmatched bases: 5. CDR1 and CDR2 from the germline V gene are SGHTA and FQGNSA. The CDR3 region has the DNA TGTGCCAGCAGCTTCAGACTAGCCCTCCAAGAGACCCAGTACTTC. Amino acids: CASSFRLALQETQYF.

The chain uses TRBV5-6 and TRBJ2-3; D may be TRBD1 or TRBD2 (5 bases each). CDR3 length: 15 amino acids. Germline values: CDR1 SGHDT, CDR2 YYEEEE. Trimming pared 1 base from V and 4 bases from J, leaving 13 bases between. Here the CDR3 reads CASSLLGTEADTQYF. The CDR3 DNA reads as TGTGCCAGCAGCTTGCTCGGGACCGAGGCAGATACGCAGTATTTT.

The J gene is TRBJ1-1, the V gene TRBV28, with D perhaps matching TRBD1 (5 bases). V was shortened by 6 bases and J by 6 bases, with 23 bases between the two germline ends. In germline, CDR1 is MDHEN, CDR2 SYDVKM. The CDR3 runs 16 residues. In DNA, the CDR3 is TGTGCCAGCAGCCCGTACGAGGGGACCCTCTATTCTGAAGCTTTCTTT. Protein: CASSPYEGTLYSEAFF.

The chain uses TRBV6-5 and TRBJ2-7; D may be TRBD1 or TRBD2 (6 bases each). CDR1 and CDR2 (germline): MNHEY, SVGAGI. The CDR3 runs 14 residues. Between the trimmed V and J ends, which lost 2 bases and 1 base, there was a span of 9 bases. The CDR3 protein is CASSYEGGSYEQYF. The CDR3 bases are TGTGCCAGCAGTTACGAAGGGGGGTCCTACGAGCAGTACTTC.

As DNA, the CDR3 is TGCGCCAGCAGCCAAGAAATTGGCCTGAGCTCCTACAATGAGCAGTTCTTC. Translation gives CASSQEIGLSSYNEQFF. V usage is TRBV4-1 and J usage is TRBJ2-1; D remains unclear. Germline CDR1 MGHRA, CDR2 YSYEKL. This CDR3 is built from 17 residues. V dropped 0 bases and J dropped 0 bases, with 12 bases sitting between them.

In regard to this clone: The sample contains more than one DNA sequence encoding this CDR3. CDR3 in amino acids: CASSFRNTEAFF. As DNA, the CDR3 is TGTGCCAGCAGTTTTCGTAACACTGAAGCTTTCTTT. The chain combines TRBV28 with TRBJ1-1; D gene uncertain. CDR1 is MDHEN, CDR2 SYDVKM, per germline. V shed 3 bases and J shed 2 bases, with 4 bases lying between them. The CDR3 loop spans 12 amino acids.

This clone qualifies as medium-sized. This chain joins TRBV9 and TRBJ1-1, with D possibly being TRBD1 (5 bases). The CDR3 runs 15 residues. The V gene's germline CDR1 is SGDLS and CDR2 YYNGEE. V was cut by 3 bases and J by 4 bases, with 16 bases left in between. CDR3 sequence (DNA): TGTGCCAGCAGCGCCTCCGGGGGGAAGGGCACTGAAGCTTTCTTT. This codes for CASSASGGKGTEAFF.

J is TRBJ2-5 and V is TRBV9, with 7 bases identical to TRBD2. Trimming at V came to 0 bases and at J to 5 bases, leaving 10 bases not matched to a gene. Germline CDR1 is SGDLS and CDR2 is YYNGEE. The CDR3 contains 16 residues. CDR3 residues: CASSVEGGEGRETQYF. The CDR3 region has the DNA TGTGCCAGCAGCGTAGAGGGAGGGGAAGGGCGGGAGACCCAGTACTTC.

The chain combines TRBV30 with TRBJ1-6; D ambiguous. V dropped 2 bases and J dropped 7 bases, with 3 bases sitting between them. The V gene's germline CDR1 is GTSNPN and CDR2 SVGIG (reference sequence). The CDR3 is 11 residues long. The CDR3 DNA reads TGTGCCTGGAGTTACAATTCACCCCTCCACTTT. It specifies CAWSYNSPLHF.

V usage is TRBV6-5 and J usage is TRBJ2-1, with 7 bases matching TRBD1. V was pared by 2 bases and J by 3 bases, with 7 bases of the junction left unmatched. The CDR3 runs 16 residues. The V gene's germline CDR1 is MNHEY and CDR2 SVGAGI. DNA of the CDR3: TGTGCCAGCAGTTACGGCCGGGACAGACTCTACAATGAGCAGTTCTTC. This codes for CASSYGRDRLYNEQFF.

V and J are TRBV28 and TRBJ1-5; D may be TRBD1 (6 bases). Germline CDR1 and CDR2: MDHEN and SYDVKM. The ends were cut back, 5 bases at V and 0 bases at J, with 23 bases in the middle. This CDR3 contains 19 residues. The CDR3 here is CASSIRRRQGGYSNQPQHF. CDR3 in DNA: TGTGCCAGCAGTATTCGGCGCCGCCAAGGGGGTTATAGCAATCAGCCCCAGCATTTT.